This T cell receptor (beta chain) appears in the sequencing data of a study of shared clonotypes between healthy human individuals. Study-wide results and limits: Incompleteness in sorted-subset sequencing, despite large depth, was shown by rarefaction. Among a handful of donors, roughly 5.5% of naive CD4 clonotypes were found in common.

A note on this clone: Its antigen is not identified.

Trimming shortened V by 6 bases and J by 0 bases, and 8 bases separated the two germline ends. CDR3 length: 13 residues. Germline loops: CDR1 MDHEN, CDR2 SYDVKM. Method: immunoSEQ multiplex PCR; TCRdb's copy keeps in-frame clones and lacks some. The table has more than 2,000,000 clones, over 90% seen once. This TCR was recovered from a young man in good health. Some clones in this sample may be carry-over from other donors' samples. This sequence joins TRBV28 and TRBJ1-1, with D hard to call. Sequencing was carried out using naive CD4+ T cells from PBMCs. The subset denotes: CD45RA+ positively selected. The CDR3 protein is CASRYTLNTEAFF. The CDR3 coding sequence is TGTGCCAGCAGGTATACCCTGAACACTGAAGCTTTCTTT.